This T cell receptor beta chain was sequenced for a study of CD8 T cells in ankylosing spondylitis. General study results and limits: Apparently characteristic of ankylosing spondylitis blood was a TCR beta motif (roughly 8 highly homologous variants). There was reportedly significant enrichment of clones that were disease-linked in matched ankylosing spondylitis synovial fluid.

Molecular-barcoded quantitative 5'-RACE produced these TCR beta libraries. MiXCR, applied by TCRdb to the 5' RACE reads, yields one record per CDR3 protein. The table lists over 600,000 distinct CDR3 sequences, under 20% of them singletons. The CDR3 is 14 amino acids. V was pared by 5 bases and J by 7 bases, with 18 bases between. CDR1 is PRHDT and CDR2 is FYEKMQ in the germline V gene (reference sequence). Regarding this clonotype: Its antigen remains unidentified.

V gene TRBV13 combines with J gene TRBJ2-7, with a tentative D call TRBD1 (6 bases). This clonotype originated in a male donor with ankylosing spondylitis. Sequenced input: blood, either unsorted or a sorted T cell fraction (not recorded which). This chain's CDR3 is CASSPGHTSVEQYF. CDR3 nucleotides: TGTGCCAGCAGCCCGGGACACACATCGGTGGAGCAGTACTTC. Filled out from reference TRBV13 and TRBJ2-7, the complete variable domain reads AAGVIQSPRHLIKEKRETATLKCYPIPRHDTVYWYQQGPGQDPQFLISFYEKMQSDKGSIPDRFSAQQFSDYHSELNMSSLELGDSALYFCASSPGHTSVEQYFGPGTRLTVT.